The 2 T cell receptor beta chains presented below share a single source sample, sequenced in a study of blood T cell repertoires in COVID-19. Profiling relied on immunoSEQ multiplex PCR, and the TCRdb table lists in-frame clones only, not all of them. The repertoire holds approximately 88,000 clones, with about 74% as singletons. The sequenced sample consisted of peripheral blood. These receptors were taken from a human donor in a cohort sampled during active COVID-19.

The chain employs TRBV12-3 or TRBV12-4 and TRBJ2-1; 9 nucleotides agree with TRBD2. The V segment lost 5 bases and the J segment 10 bases; nucleotides outside the gene matches: 6. The CDR3 spans 13 residues. Here the CDR3 reads CASSTNSGSEQFF. CDR3 bases: TGTGCCAGCAGTACCAATAGCGGGAGCGAGCAGTTCTTC.

This clone has more than one count but fewer than ten. This chain uses TRBV5-1 with TRBJ2-1; 7 bases agree with TRBD1. V was clipped by 4 bases and J by 6 bases; unmatched bases: 13. The CDR3 loop spans 16 amino acids. Germline lookup yields CDR1 SGHRS and CDR2 YFSETQ. The CDR3 bases are TGCGCCAGCAGCATCTCCGGACAGGCTGTGGGCAATGAGCAGTTCTTC. It translates to CASSISGQAVGNEQFF.